These 30 T cell receptor beta chains were sequenced from one sample in a study of T cell changes during pregnancy in multiple sclerosis. Sequenced by immunoSEQ multiplex PCR; TCRdb stores in-frame clones only, minus some. The data show tens of thousands of clones, approximately 90% seen once. The material was CD4+ T cells from peripheral blood mononuclear cells, obtained in the first trimester of pregnancy. These receptors came from a female donor with multiple sclerosis, enrolled in a pregnancy study.

This clone was found once. This chain joins TRBV5-1 and TRBJ2-7, with TRBD2 matching over 11 bases. In germline, CDR1 is SGHRS, CDR2 YFSETQ. The V gene end was trimmed by 2 bases and the J gene end by 6 bases; junction bases not matched to a gene: 7. The CDR3 is 15 amino acids. CDR3 in DNA: TGCGCCAGCAGCTTATCCGGGACTAGCGGTTCCGAGCAGTACTTC. The encoded protein is CASSLSGTSGSEQYF. The full variable domain, rest sourced from reference TRBV5-1 and TRBJ2-7, is KAGVTQTPRYLIKTRGQQVTLSCSPISGHRSVSWYQQTPGQGLQFLFEYFSETQRNKGNFPGRFSGRQFSNSRSEMNVSTLELGDSALYLCASSLSGTSGSEQYFGPGTRLTVT.

The chain links TRBV7-3 to TRBJ2-5; D possibly corresponds to TRBD1 (7 bases). Germline CDR1 SGHTA, CDR2 FQGTGA. The V end lost 5 bases, the J end lost 5 bases, and 12 bases lay between the germline ends. The CDR3 has 13 residues. The DNA for the CDR3 is TGTGCCAGCAGCGCGGGACAGTTCGAGACCCAGTACTTC. This gives the protein CASSAGQFETQYF.

The CDR3: CAWSAGFKYGYTF. CDR3 sequence (DNA): TGTGCCTGGAGTGCAGGGTTCAAGTATGGCTACACCTTC. The chain uses TRBV30 and TRBJ1-2; the D gene is possibly TRBD1 (5 bases). Trimming stripped 1 base from V and 5 bases from J, with 11 bases between. The germline V gene has CDR1 GTSNPN and CDR2 SVGIG (reference sequence). CDR3 length equals 13 residues. Based on the CDR3 plus reference TRBV30 and TRBJ1-2, the full variable domain is SQTIHQWPATLVQPVGSPLSLECTVEGTSNPNLYWYRQAAGRGLQLLFYSVGIGQISSEVPQNLSASRPQDRQFILSSKKLLLSDSGFYLCAWSAGFKYGYTFGSGTRLTVV.

The chain is built from TRBV7-2 and TRBJ2-1, with 8 bases fitting TRBD2. V was clipped by 3 bases and J by 7 bases; unmatched bases: 8. This CDR3 is 15 amino acids long. Germline loops: CDR1 SGHTA, CDR2 FQGNSA. The CDR3 is CASSFGGLAGNEQFF. CDR3 bases: TGTGCCAGCAGCTTTGGAGGGCTAGCGGGTAATGAGCAGTTCTTC. The complete variable domain, with remaining parts taken from reference TRBV7-2 and TRBJ2-1, reads GAGVSQSPSNKVTEKGKDVELRCDPISGHTALYWYRQSLGQGLEFLIYFQGNSAPDKSGLPSDRFSAERTGGSVSTLTIQRTQQEDSAVYLCASSFGGLAGNEQFFGPGTRLTVL.

This chain uses TRBV4-1 with TRBJ1-5; D is uncertain. Germline assignment: CDR1 MGHRA and CDR2 YSYEKL. Trimming cost V 1 base and J 5 bases, with 9 bases left between them. This CDR3 comprises 14 residues. Here the CDR3 reads CASSQGPGYQPQHF. The CDR3 DNA sequence: TGCGCCAGCAGCCAAGGACCGGGATATCAGCCCCAGCATTTT.

V gene TRBV7-6 combines with J gene TRBJ2-7; D may be TRBD1 (6 bases). This CDR3 spans 12 amino acids. Per the germline V gene, CDR1 is SGHVS and CDR2 is FNYEAQ. Trimming removed 5 bases at V and 3 bases at J, with 8 bases between. CDR3 loop: CASSQGLYEQYF. As DNA, the CDR3 is TGTGCCAGCAGCCAGGGGCTCTACGAGCAGTACTTC.

This clone was found once. The V gene is TRBV7-9, the J gene TRBJ1-5; 9 bases fit TRBD1. V gave up 5 bases and J gave up 7 bases; unmatched junction bases: 6. The CDR3 length is 14 residues. Per germline, CDR1 SEHNR and CDR2 FQNEAQ (reference sequence). CDR3 in amino acids: CASSRDRVGQPQHF. CDR3 DNA: TGTGCCAGCAGCCGGGACAGGGTGGGCCAGCCCCAGCATTTT.

In this sample, this clone turned up once. V gene TRBV7-9 combines with J gene TRBJ1-2; D unclear. From germline, CDR1 is SEHNR and CDR2 FQNEAQ (reference sequence). Trimming took 5 bases from V and 2 from J, leaving 6 bases between them. The CDR3 sequence is 12 residues long. CDR3 nucleotide sequence: TGTGCCAGCAGCCCGTTAAACTATGGCTACACCTTC. Its protein is CASSPLNYGYTF.

The chain uses TRBV28 and TRBJ2-7, with D unclear. The germline V gene encodes CDR1 MDHEN and CDR2 SYDVKM. V lost 6 bases and J 1 base, leaving 16 bases between the germline ends. The CDR3 length is 15 residues. Here the CDR3 DNA reads TGTGCCAGCAGCCCCCCCTCAGAATGGTCCTACGAGCAGTACTTC. Its protein product is CASSPPSEWSYEQYF.

The table lists this clone with a count of one. This chain uses TRBV5-1 with TRBJ2-6; D call uncertain. This CDR3 spans 16 amino acids. Trimming pared 0 bases from V and 1 base from J, leaving 8 bases between. Germline-derived CDR1 and CDR2 are SGHRS and YFSETQ. This CDR3 is CASSLGLRSGANVLTF. Written as DNA, the CDR3 is TGCGCCAGCAGCTTGGGACTTCGGTCTGGGGCCAACGTCCTGACTTTC.

This chain uses TRBV9 with TRBJ1-1; 10 bases line up with TRBD1. V shed 4 bases and J 1 base; nucleotides not matched to a gene: 13. This CDR3 has 18 amino acids. Germline CDR1 is SGDLS and CDR2 is YYNGEE. As DNA, the CDR3 is TGTGCCAGCAGCATTTACCCGGGACAGGGGACCCGGAACACTGAAGCTTTCTTT. Translating it yields CASSIYPGQGTRNTEAFF.

In DNA, the CDR3 is TGTGCCTGGAGTGGAGGGATATGGAACTATGGCTACACCTTC. Amino acids: CAWSGGIWNYGYTF. The genes are TRBV30 and TRBJ1-2; D unclear. Trimming removed 1 base at V and 2 bases at J, with 11 bases between. Germline V gene sequence: CDR1 GTSNPN, CDR2 SVGIG (reference sequence). The CDR3 has 14 residues.

The CDR3 loop reads CAISESGGNEKLFF. CDR3 bases: TGTGCCATCAGTGAATCAGGGGGCAACGAAAAACTGTTTTTT. The chain links TRBV10-3 to TRBJ1-4; 8 bases are a match to TRBD1. The germline gives CDR1 ENHRY, CDR2 SYGVKD. The CDR3 is 14 residues long. V shed 3 bases and J 8 bases; nucleotides not matched to a gene: 5.

The chain joins TRBV7-9 to TRBJ2-7; 12 bases are a match to TRBD1. Germline V gene data show CDR1 as SEHNR and CDR2 as FQNEAQ (reference sequence). This CDR3 region has 17 residues. With 0 bases clipped from V and 3 bases from J, the junction kept 6 bases outside the gene matches. The CDR3 coding sequence is TGTGCCAGCAGCTTAGCAGGGACAGGGGGCTTCGGCTACGAGCAGTACTTC. It specifies CASSLAGTGGFGYEQYF.

J is TRBJ2-7 and V is TRBV10-3; 12 bases are a match to TRBD1. After removal of 11 bases from V and 4 bases from J, the junction contained 9 bases not matched to a gene. Germline-derived CDR1 and CDR2 are ENHRY and SYGVKD. The CDR3 covers 14 residues. The CDR3 DNA follows: TGTGCCGCAAAAGGGACAGGGGGCCGGTACGAGCAGTACTTC. This codes for CAAKGTGGRYEQYF.

V gene TRBV19 combines with J gene TRBJ1-1; TRBD1 might be the D (6 bases). CDR1 and CDR2 from the germline V gene are LNHDA and SQIVND (reference sequence). The CDR3 spans 15 residues. Trimming shortened V by 4 bases and J by 0 bases, and 12 bases separated the two germline ends. This chain's CDR3 is CASSTRGRLNTEAFF. DNA of the CDR3: TGTGCCAGTAGTACCAGGGGTCGCCTGAACACTGAAGCTTTCTTT.

This clone was detected a few times. The chain couples TRBV5-1 to TRBJ1-2; the match to TRBD1 covers 8 bases. This CDR3 has 15 amino acids. V lost 5 bases to trimming and J lost 5 bases; unmatched junction nucleotides: 11. The germline V gene encodes CDR1 SGHRS and CDR2 YFSETQ. The CDR3 loop reads CASSSYPGGGYGYTF. Here the CDR3 DNA reads TGCGCCAGCAGTTCTTACCCAGGGGGCGGATATGGCTACACCTTC. The complete variable domain, with remaining parts taken from reference TRBV5-1 and TRBJ1-2, reads KAGVTQTPRYLIKTRGQQVTLSCSPISGHRSVSWYQQTPGQGLQFLFEYFSETQRNKGNFPGRFSGRQFSNSRSEMNVSTLELGDSALYLCASSSYPGGGYGYTFGSGTRLTVV.

This chain links TRBV27 with TRBJ2-6, with TRBD2 matching 11 bases. The CDR3 consists of 17 residues. The ends lost 6 bases at V and 2 bases at J; junction bases unmatched: 6. Germline loops: CDR1 MNHEY, CDR2 SMNVEV (reference sequence). DNA for the CDR3: TGTGCCAGCAGGGTGACTAGCGGGGAAACTGGGGCCAACGTCCTGACTTTC. Amino acid sequence: CASRVTSGETGANVLTF. Together with reference TRBV27 and TRBJ2-6, the CDR3 gives the full variable domain: EAQVTQNPRYLITVTGKKLTVTCSQNMNHEYMSWYRQDPGLGLRQIYYSMNVEVTDKGDVPEGYKVSRKEKRNFPLILESPSPNQTSLYFCASRVTSGETGANVLTFGAGSRLTVL.

This clone was counted once. The chain carries TRBV5-1 and TRBJ2-2; TRBD2 agrees at 8 bases. This CDR3 has 17 residues. Trimming at V came to 0 bases and at J to 1 base, leaving 5 bases not matched to a gene. The V gene's germline CDR1 is SGHRS and CDR2 YFSETQ. The CDR3 DNA is TGCGCCAGCAGCTTGGCTACGGGGGGGGTGAACACCGGGGAGCTGTTTTTT. Translated: CASSLATGGVNTGELFF.

The chain links TRBV5-1 to TRBJ1-4; 12 nucleotides align to TRBD1. This CDR3 contains 17 residues. V was pared by 0 bases and J by 5 bases, with 5 bases of the junction left unmatched. Per germline, CDR1 SGHRS and CDR2 YFSETQ. The CDR3 loop reads CASSLDGTGGKNEKLFF. DNA for the CDR3: TGCGCCAGCAGCTTGGACGGGACAGGGGGCAAAAATGAAAAACTGTTTTTT.

The chain is built from TRBV9 and TRBJ1-2, with D tentatively TRBD1 (5 bases). Germline V gene sequence: CDR1 SGDLS, CDR2 YYNGEE. The V and J ends lost 6 bases and 8 bases respectively, with 17 bases between them. The CDR3 sequence is 13 residues long. The CDR3 DNA sequence: TGTGCCAGCACCCTCGGGGGGACGAGCGGCTACACCTTC. Its translation is CASTLGGTSGYTF.

The rearrangement links TRBV27 to TRBJ1-1; no firm D call. This CDR3 region has 13 residues. V dropped 2 bases and J dropped 3 bases, with 7 bases sitting between them. Germline V gene lookup returns CDR1 MNHEY and CDR2 SMNVEV (reference sequence). The CDR3 sequence: CASSLAYYTEAFF. The CDR3 DNA sequence: TGTGCCAGCAGTTTAGCGTACTACACTGAAGCTTTCTTT.

The J gene is TRBJ2-7, the V gene TRBV6-5; 7 nucleotides align to TRBD2. The V gene's germline CDR1 is MNHEY and CDR2 SVGAGI. The trim removed 0 bases at V and 1 base at J, leaving 3 bases unmatched. This CDR3 is 15 amino acids long. CDR3 DNA sequence: TGTGCCAGCAGTTACTCCGGGACTACTTCCTACGAGCAGTACTTC. This sequence encodes CASSYSGTTSYEQYF.

The chain carries TRBV2 and TRBJ1-5; D gene unclear. Trimming removed 4 bases from V and 8 bases from J, with 9 bases in between. Germline CDR1 reads SNHLY; CDR2 reads FYNNEI. The CDR3 runs to 12 residues. The DNA for the CDR3 is TGTGCCAGCAGTGTATCAGATAAGCCCCAGCATTTT. It is translated as CASSVSDKPQHF.

This sequence joins TRBV7-3 and TRBJ2-3; 8 nucleotides align to TRBD1. Germline CDR1 reads SGHTA; CDR2 reads FQGTGA. The CDR3 spans 16 residues. V shed 5 bases, J shed 0 bases, and the junction held 7 bases outside the gene matches. The CDR3 is CASSEQGDRSTDTQYF. CDR3 in DNA: TGTGCCAGCAGCGAACAGGGGGACAGAAGCACAGATACGCAGTATTTT.

The rearrangement uses TRBV2 and TRBJ1-5, with 9 bases that match TRBD1. Germline assignment: CDR1 SNHLY and CDR2 FYNNEI. The CDR3 runs to 14 residues. V was clipped by 1 base and J by 6 bases; unmatched bases: 1. The CDR3 sequence is CASSEDRGLQPQHF. In DNA, the CDR3 is TGTGCCAGCAGTGAAGACAGGGGGCTTCAGCCCCAGCATTTT.

The CDR3 is CASSPGGLAGGRDTQYF. CDR3 coding DNA: TGTGCCAGCAGCCCGGGGGGACTAGCGGGGGGGAGAGATACGCAGTATTTT. This chain uses TRBV2 with TRBJ2-3; TRBD2 agrees at 16 bases. V shed 6 bases, J shed 5 bases, and the junction held 8 bases outside the gene matches. Germline V gene data show CDR1 as SNHLY and CDR2 as FYNNEI. The CDR3 totals 17 residues.

This chain joins TRBV9 and TRBJ1-1; no clear D. Germline lookup yields CDR1 SGDLS and CDR2 YYNGEE. V shed 4 bases and J shed 11 bases, with 24 bases lying between them. This CDR3 contains 15 residues. The DNA of the CDR3 is TGTGCCAGCAGCACCGAAGACCAACCCGGGAGCCTCGCTTTCTTT. The encoded protein is CASSTEDQPGSLAFF. Full variable domain (rest looked up from reference TRBV9 and TRBJ1-1): DSGVTQTPKHLITATGQRVTLRCSPRSGDLSVYWYQQSLDQGLQFLIQYYNGEERAKGNILERFSAQQFPDLHSELNLSSLELGDSALYFCASSTEDQPGSLAFFGQGTRLTVV.

The CDR3 loop reads CASRTPNKGALNTEAFF. In nucleotides, the CDR3 is TGTGCCAGTAGAACCCCGAACAAGGGGGCTTTGAACACTGAAGCTTTCTTT. This chain connects TRBV19 to TRBJ1-1; TRBD1 matches at 7 bases. V shed 6 bases, J shed 0 bases, and the junction held 13 bases outside the gene matches. Looked up from germline, CDR1 is LNHDA and CDR2 is SQIVND (reference sequence). This CDR3 comprises 17 residues.

The chain employs TRBV28 and TRBJ1-2; tentatively, D is TRBD1 (6 bases). The CDR3 is 15 residues long. The germline V gene encodes CDR1 MDHEN and CDR2 SYDVKM. The V end lost 6 bases, the J end lost 0 bases, and 14 bases lay between the germline ends. DNA of the CDR3: TGTGCCAGCAGACCTTACGGACAGTCTAACTATGGCTACACCTTC. Its protein is CASRPYGQSNYGYTF.